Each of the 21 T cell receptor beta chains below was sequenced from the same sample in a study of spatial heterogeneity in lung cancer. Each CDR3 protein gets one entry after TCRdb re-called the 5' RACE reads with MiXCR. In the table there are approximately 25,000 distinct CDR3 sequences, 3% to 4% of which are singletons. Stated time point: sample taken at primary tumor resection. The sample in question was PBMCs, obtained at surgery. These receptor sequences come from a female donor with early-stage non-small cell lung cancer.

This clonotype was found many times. CDR3 amino acids: CASSEGGTPLHF. The CDR3 DNA is TGTGCCAGCAGTGAAGGGGGGACACCCCTCCACTTT. This rearrangement joins TRBV6-1 to TRBJ1-6; TRBD1 might be the D (5 bases). CDR3 length equals 12 residues. The V and J ends lost 1 base and 11 bases respectively, with 6 bases between them. CDR1 and CDR2 (germline): MNHNS, SASEGT.

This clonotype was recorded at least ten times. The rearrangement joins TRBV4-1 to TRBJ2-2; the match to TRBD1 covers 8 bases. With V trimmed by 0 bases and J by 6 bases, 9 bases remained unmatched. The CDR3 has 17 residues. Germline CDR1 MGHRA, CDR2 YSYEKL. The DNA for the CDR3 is TGCGCCAGCAGCCAAGATTTAGGCAGGGGGCACCCCGGGGAGCTGTTTTTT. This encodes CASSQDLGRGHPGELFF.

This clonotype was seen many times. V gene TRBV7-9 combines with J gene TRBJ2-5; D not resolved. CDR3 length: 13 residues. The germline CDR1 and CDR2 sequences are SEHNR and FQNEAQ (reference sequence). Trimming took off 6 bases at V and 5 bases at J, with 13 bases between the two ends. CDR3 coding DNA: TGTGCCAGCAGGCCCGAAACCTTCGAGACCCAGTACTTC. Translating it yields CASRPETFETQYF.

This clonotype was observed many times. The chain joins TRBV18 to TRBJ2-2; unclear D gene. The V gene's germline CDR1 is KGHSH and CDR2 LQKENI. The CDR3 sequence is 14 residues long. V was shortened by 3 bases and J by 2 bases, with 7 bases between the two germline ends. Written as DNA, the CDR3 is TGTGCCAGCTCACCCTATCTTAACACCGGGGAGCTGTTTTTT. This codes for CASSPYLNTGELFF.

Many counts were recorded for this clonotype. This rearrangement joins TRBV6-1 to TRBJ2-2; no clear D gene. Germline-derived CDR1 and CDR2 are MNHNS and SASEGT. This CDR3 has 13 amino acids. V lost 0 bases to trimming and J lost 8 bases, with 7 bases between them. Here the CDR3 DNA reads TGTGCCAGCAGTGAAGCTGTGCGGGGGGAGCTGTTTTTT. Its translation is CASSEAVRGELFF.

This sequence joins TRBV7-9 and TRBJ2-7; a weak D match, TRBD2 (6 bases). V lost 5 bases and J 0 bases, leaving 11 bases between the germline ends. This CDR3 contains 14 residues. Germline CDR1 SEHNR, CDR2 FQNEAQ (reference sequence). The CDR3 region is CASSATSSSYEQYF. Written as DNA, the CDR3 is TGTGCCAGCAGCGCGACTAGTAGCTCCTACGAGCAGTACTTC.

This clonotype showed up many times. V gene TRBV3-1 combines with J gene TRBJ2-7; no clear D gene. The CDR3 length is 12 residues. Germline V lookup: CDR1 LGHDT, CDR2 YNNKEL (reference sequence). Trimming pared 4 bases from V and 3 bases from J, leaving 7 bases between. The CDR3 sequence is CASSLTYYEQYF. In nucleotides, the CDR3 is TGTGCCAGCAGCCTGACCTACTACGAGCAGTACTTC.

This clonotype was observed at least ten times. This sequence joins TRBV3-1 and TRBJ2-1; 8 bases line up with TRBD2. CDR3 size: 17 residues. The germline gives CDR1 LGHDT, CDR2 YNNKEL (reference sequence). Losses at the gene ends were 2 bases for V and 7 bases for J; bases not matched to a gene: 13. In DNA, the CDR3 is TGTGCCAGCAGCCAAAGGGTATTGGGACTAGTAGGGAATGAGCAGTTCTTC. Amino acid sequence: CASSQRVLGLVGNEQFF.

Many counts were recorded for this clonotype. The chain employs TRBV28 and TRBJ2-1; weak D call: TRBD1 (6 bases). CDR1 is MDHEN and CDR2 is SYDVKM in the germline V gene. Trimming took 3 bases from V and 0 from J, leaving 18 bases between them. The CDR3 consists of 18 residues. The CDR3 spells CASSLGPPLGGSYNEQFF. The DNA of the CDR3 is TGTGCCAGCAGTTTGGGCCCCCCTCTAGGGGGCTCCTACAATGAGCAGTTCTTC.

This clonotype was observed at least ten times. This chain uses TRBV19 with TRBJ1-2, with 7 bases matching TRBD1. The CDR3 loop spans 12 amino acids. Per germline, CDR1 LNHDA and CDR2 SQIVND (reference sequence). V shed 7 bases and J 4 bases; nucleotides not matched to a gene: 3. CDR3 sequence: CASTTGSYGYTF. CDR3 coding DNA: TGTGCCAGTACGACAGGGTCCTATGGCTACACCTTC.

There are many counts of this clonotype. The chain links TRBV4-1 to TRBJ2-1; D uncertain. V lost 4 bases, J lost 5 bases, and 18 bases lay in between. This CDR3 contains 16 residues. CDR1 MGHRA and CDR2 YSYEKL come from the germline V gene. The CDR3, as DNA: TGCGCCAGCAGCCCAAGCTTAGATCGGTGGGACAATGAGCAGTTCTTC. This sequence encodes CASSPSLDRWDNEQFF.

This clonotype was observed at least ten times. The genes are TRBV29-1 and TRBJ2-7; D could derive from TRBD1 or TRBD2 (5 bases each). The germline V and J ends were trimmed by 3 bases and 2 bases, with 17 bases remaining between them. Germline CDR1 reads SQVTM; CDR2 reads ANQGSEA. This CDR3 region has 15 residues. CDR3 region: CSVDGGSSDTYEQYF. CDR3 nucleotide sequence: TGCAGCGTTGATGGGGGTTCATCGGACACCTACGAGCAGTACTTC.

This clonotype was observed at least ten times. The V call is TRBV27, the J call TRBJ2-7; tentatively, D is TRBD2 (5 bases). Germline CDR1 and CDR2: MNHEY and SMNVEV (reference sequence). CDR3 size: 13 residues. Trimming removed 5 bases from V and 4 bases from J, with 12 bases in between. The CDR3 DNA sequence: TGTGCCAGCAGTCCCCGAGGGCCTTACGAGCAGTACTTC. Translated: CASSPRGPYEQYF.

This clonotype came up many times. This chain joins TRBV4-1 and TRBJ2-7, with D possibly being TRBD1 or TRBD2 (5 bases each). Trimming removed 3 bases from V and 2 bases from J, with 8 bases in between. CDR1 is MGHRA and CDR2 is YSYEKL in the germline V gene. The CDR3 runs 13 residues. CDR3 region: CASSQGVAYEQYF. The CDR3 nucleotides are TGCGCCAGCAGCCAGGGGGTAGCCTACGAGCAGTACTTC.

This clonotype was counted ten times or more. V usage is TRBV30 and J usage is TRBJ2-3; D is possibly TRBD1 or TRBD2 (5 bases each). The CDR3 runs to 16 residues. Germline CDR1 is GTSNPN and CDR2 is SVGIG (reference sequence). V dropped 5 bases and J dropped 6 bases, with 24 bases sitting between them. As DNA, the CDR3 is TGTGCCTGGGAGTATCCCTGGGGACCAGGGTCGGATACGCAGTATTTT. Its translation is CAWEYPWGPGSDTQYF.

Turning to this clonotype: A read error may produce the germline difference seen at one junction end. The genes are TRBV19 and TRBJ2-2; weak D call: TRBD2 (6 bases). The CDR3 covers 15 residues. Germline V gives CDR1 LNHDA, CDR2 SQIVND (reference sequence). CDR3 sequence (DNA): TGTGCCAGTACCCGAGACCGGGGGAACATCGGGGAGCTGTTTTTT. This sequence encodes CASTRDRGNIGELFF.

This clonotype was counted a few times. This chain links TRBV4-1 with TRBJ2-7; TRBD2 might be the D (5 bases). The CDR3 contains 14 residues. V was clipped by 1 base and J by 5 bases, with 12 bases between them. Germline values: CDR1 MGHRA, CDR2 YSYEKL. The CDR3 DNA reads TGCGCCAGCAGCCAAGTTCCGGGATTGGACGAGCAGTACTTC. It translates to CASSQVPGLDEQYF.

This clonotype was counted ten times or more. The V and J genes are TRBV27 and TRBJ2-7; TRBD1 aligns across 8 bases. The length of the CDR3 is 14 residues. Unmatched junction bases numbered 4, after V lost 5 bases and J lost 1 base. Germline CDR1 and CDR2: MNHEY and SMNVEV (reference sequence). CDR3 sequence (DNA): TGTGCCAGCAGTCTCAGGGGGCCATCCTACGAGCAGTACTTC. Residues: CASSLRGPSYEQYF.

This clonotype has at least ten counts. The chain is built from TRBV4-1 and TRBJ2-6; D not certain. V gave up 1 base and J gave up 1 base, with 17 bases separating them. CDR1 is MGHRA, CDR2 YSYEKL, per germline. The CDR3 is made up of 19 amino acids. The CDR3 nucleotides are TGCGCCAGCAGCCAAGGGGCTGCGGACCGCCCTTCTGGGGCCAACGTCCTGACTTTC. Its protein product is CASSQGAADRPSGANVLTF.

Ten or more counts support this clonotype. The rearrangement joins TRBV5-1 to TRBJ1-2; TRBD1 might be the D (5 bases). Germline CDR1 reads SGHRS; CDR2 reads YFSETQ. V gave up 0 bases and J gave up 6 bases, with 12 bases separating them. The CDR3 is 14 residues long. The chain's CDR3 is CASSLENIRDGYTF. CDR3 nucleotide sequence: TGCGCCAGCAGCTTGGAGAACATCAGGGATGGCTACACCTTC.

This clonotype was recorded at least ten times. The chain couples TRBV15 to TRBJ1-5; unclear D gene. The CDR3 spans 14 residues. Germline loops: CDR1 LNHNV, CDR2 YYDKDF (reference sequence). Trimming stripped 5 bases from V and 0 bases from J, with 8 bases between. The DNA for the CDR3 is TGTGCCACCAGCCGCGTCTATAGCAATCAGCCCCAGCATTTT. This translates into CATSRVYSNQPQHF.